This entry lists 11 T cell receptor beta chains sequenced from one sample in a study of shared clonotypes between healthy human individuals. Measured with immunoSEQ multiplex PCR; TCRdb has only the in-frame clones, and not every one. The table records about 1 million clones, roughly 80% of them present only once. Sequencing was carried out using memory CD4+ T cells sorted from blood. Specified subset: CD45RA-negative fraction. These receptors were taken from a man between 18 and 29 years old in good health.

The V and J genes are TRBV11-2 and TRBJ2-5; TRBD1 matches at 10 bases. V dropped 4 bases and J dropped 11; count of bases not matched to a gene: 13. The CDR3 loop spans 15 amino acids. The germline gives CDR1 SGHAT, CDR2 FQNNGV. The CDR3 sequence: CASSSRGQGSGEQYF. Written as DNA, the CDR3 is TGTGCCAGCAGCTCCCGGGGACAGGGGAGTGGGGAGCAGTACTTC.

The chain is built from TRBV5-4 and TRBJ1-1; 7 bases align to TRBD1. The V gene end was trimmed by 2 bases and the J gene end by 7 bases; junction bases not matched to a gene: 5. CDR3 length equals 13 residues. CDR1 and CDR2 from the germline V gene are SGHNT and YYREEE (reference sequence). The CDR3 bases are TGTGCCAGCAGCTTACCAGGGGGAATTGAAGCTTTCTTT. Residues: CASSLPGGIEAFF. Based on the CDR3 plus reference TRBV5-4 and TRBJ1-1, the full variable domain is ETGVTQSPTHLIKTRGQQVTLRCSSQSGHNTVSWYQQALGQGPQFIFQYYREEENGRGNFPPRFSGLQFPNYSSELNVNALELDDSALYLCASSLPGGIEAFFGQGTRLTVV.

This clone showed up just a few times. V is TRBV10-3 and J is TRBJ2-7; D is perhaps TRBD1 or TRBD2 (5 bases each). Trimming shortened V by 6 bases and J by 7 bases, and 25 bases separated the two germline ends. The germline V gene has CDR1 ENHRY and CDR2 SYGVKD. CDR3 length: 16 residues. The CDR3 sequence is CAIRETEVHPSGEQYF. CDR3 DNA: TGTGCCATCAGGGAGACAGAAGTTCACCCCTCGGGAGAGCAGTACTTC.

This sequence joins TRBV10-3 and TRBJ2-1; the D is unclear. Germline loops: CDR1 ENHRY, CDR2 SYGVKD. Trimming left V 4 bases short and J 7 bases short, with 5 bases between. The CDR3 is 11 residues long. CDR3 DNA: TGTGCCATCAGTGTGGGGAATGAGCAGTTCTTC. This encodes CAISVGNEQFF.

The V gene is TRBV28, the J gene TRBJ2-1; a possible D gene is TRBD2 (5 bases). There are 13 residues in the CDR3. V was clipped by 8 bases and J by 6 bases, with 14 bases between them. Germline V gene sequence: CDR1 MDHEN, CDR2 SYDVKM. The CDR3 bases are TGTGCCAGCTGGGGATCTAGCTTCAATGAGCAGTTCTTC. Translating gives CASWGSSFNEQFF.

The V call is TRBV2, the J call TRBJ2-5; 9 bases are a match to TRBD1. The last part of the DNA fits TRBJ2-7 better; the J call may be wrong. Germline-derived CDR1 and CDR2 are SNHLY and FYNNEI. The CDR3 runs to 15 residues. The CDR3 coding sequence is TGTGCCAGCAGTCGGGGACAGGGTCTTTCCTACGAGCAGTACTTC. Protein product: CASSRGQGLSYEQYF.

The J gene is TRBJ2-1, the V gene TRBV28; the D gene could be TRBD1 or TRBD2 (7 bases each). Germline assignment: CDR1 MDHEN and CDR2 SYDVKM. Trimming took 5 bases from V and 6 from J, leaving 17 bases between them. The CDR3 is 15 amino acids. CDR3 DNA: TGTGCCAGCAGTCAGGGGGGGGGCCCGAGCAATGAGCAGTTCTTC. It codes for CASSQGGGPSNEQFF.

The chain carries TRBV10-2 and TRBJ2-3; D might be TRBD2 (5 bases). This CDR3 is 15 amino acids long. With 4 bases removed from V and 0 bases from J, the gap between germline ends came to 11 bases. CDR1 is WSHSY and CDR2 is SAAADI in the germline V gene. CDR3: CASSVQRTSTDTQYF. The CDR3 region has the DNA TGCGCCAGCAGTGTCCAGCGGACTAGCACAGATACGCAGTATTTT.

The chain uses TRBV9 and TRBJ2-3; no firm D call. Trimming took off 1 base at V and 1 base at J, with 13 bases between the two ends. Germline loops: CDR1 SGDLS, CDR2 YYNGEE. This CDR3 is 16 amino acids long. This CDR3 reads CASSVWVPRGTDTQYF. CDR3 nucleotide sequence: TGTGCCAGCAGCGTATGGGTCCCCCGAGGCACAGATACGCAGTATTTT.

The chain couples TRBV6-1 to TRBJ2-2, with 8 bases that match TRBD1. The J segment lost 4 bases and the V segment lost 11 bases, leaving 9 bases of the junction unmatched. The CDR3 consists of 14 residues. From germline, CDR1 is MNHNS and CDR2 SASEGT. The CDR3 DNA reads TGTGCCGGTCGGAGGACAGGGACCACCGGGGAGCTGTTTTTT. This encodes CAGRRTGTTGELFF.

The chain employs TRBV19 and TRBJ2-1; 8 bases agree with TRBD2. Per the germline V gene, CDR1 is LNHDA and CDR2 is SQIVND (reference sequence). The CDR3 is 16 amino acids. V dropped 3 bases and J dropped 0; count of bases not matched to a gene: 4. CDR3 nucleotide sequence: TGTGCCAGTAGTATTCCCGGGGGGGCCTCCTACAATGAGCAGTTCTTC. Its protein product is CASSIPGGASYNEQFF.